This record looks at one TCR beta chain sequence and its context. The antigen remains unidentified. The data derive from a study of T cell repertoires in cytomegalovirus infection. As for the study in general: Through public TCR beta signatures, both CMV infection and matching HLA type were indicated.

The CDR3 length is 15 residues. The germline CDR1 and CDR2 sequences are MNHEY and SVGEGT. V was cut by 0 bases and J by 1 base, with 10 bases left in between. MiXCR, run by TCRdb on the reads, gives a single entry per CDR3 protein. The table has 270,000 or so distinct CDR3 sequences, over 15% seen once; the top ten hold 40% to 55%. Findings and caveats of the study: CMV-specific TCR beta clonotypes restricted by HLA-C were the ones dominating the ex vivo response. Based on cumulative public TCR beta family frequency, carriers of CMV plus the relevant HLA were identified.

V usage is TRBV6-2 or TRBV6-3 and J usage is TRBJ2-7; D possibly matches TRBD1 or TRBD2 (6 bases each). The receptor comes from a human donor in good health (CMV status not recorded). Some clones in this sample may be carry-over from other donors' samples. The sequenced material came from CD8+ T cells from PBMCs. The CDR3 sequence: CASSYSTGLSYEQYF. The DNA for the CDR3 is TGTGCCAGCAGTTACTCGACAGGACTATCCTACGAGCAGTACTTC.